These T cell receptor beta chains were read from a single sample in a study of patients and donors after allogeneic stem cell transplantation. One entry per CDR3 protein, called by TCRdb with MiXCR from the RT-PCR reads. This sample carries 920,000 or so distinct CDR3 sequences, about a sixth of them seen once, and the ten largest clones take roughly 6%. Sequenced input: blood, either unsorted or a sorted T cell fraction (not recorded which). These receptors all stem from a human donor who was either an allogeneic HSCT recipient or a stem cell or donor lymphocyte infusion donor (not recorded which). It is not recorded whose cells these are; they may come from a transplant donor. Both conserved end residues are part of each CDR3. Each record gives: J gene, D gene, V gene, CDR3 protein. A D gene is named only where the DNA matches it firmly.

>TRBJ2-3|NA|TRBV7-2
CASSLGTAGSTDTQYF
>TRBJ2-3|NA|TRBV29-1
CSVGRDSTDTQYF
>TRBJ1-1|TRBD1|TRBV25-1
CASRPRGELNTEAFF
>TRBJ1-1|NA|TRBV29-1
CSVARVGEEAFF
>TRBJ2-7|NA|TRBV29-1
CSVESGDGSYEQYF
>TRBJ2-7|NA|TRBV25-1
CASSEYQEGYEQYF
>TRBJ2-1|TRBD2|TRBV7-9
CASSPASFREANNEQFF
>TRBJ1-2|TRBD1|TRBV7-2
CASSKGTGASYGYTF
>TRBJ2-5|NA|TRBV9
CASSAGLRGGQETQYF
>TRBJ1-4|NA|TRBV11-1
CASSLLPLTGYATNEKLFF
>TRBJ2-7|NA|TRBV20-1
CSASTRTANRGEQYF
>TRBJ1-2|NA|TRBV12-3/TRBV12-4
CASSRQASLGYTF
>TRBJ1-2|NA|TRBV5-1
CASSLEAQYYGYTF
>TRBJ2-2|TRBD2|TRBV9
CASSVGAGANTGELFF
>TRBJ2-3|TRBD1|TRBV4-1
CASSQDPWGDRRPRDTQYF
>TRBJ1-5|NA|TRBV5-5
CASSLDLSRQPQHF
>TRBJ2-7|TRBD1|TRBV28
CASSTPLPGQGDYEQYF
>TRBJ2-4|NA|TRBV12-3/TRBV12-4
CASSFVRQDRNIQYF